This passage covers 21 T cell receptor beta chains from one sample sequenced in a study of T cells expressing NK-cell markers (dated by TCRdb to 2019 to 2021). Library preparation used 5' RACE. Reads for this sample came from an Illumina HiSeq 2000. Each CDR3 protein sequence appears as one entry after TCRdb reprocessed the reads, and no DNA is included. The data table for this sample lists roughly 280,000 distinct CDR3 sequences. The leading ten clones occupy 0.39% of the sample. Sequencing used blood T cells: a sorted CD56 or NKG2C T cell subset, CD4+ or CD8+ T cells, or bulk PBMC T cells (not recorded which). These receptor sequences come from a man younger than 30 in good health. Donor details come from another sample of the same person, matched by shared clones.

The CDR3 spells CSVSRTTGELFF. This chain connects TRBV20-1 to TRBJ2-2. The CDR3 is made up of 12 amino acids. Germline V gives CDR1 DFQATT, CDR2 SNEGSKA (reference sequence).

The chain combines TRBV29-1 with TRBJ2-7; TCRdb outputs TRBD2, but without DNA this stays unchecked. Germline V CDR1 and CDR2: SQVTM, ANQGSEA. The CDR3 is made up of 13 amino acids. The CDR3 protein is CSVRLVSRYEQYF.

The genes are TRBV18 and TRBJ2-3; checking the TCRdb D call of TRBD2 is not possible without DNA. The CDR3 loop spans 17 amino acids. CDR1 is KGHSH, CDR2 LQKENI, per germline. CDR3 sequence reads: CASSPLQPSGRTDTQYF.

The chain carries TRBV5-1 and TRBJ2-1; the D call from TCRdb, TRBD2, cannot be confirmed without DNA. Germline assignment: CDR1 SGHRS and CDR2 YFSETQ. The CDR3 length is 17 residues. The chain's CDR3 is CASSLIRTLPGYNEQFF. The full variable domain, its missing parts supplied by reference TRBV5-1 and TRBJ2-1, is KAGVTQTPRYLIKTRGQQVTLSCSPISGHRSVSWYQQTPGQGLQFLFEYFSETQRNKGNFPGRFSGRQFSNSRSEMNVSTLELGDSALYLCASSLIRTLPGYNEQFFGPGTRLTVL.

The V gene is TRBV18, the J gene TRBJ1-6; TCRdb's D call of TRBD1 is untestable without DNA. The CDR3 is 17 amino acids. The germline CDR1 and CDR2 sequences are KGHSH and LQKENI. CDR3 region: CASSPTLMGRVNSPLHF.

The chain joins TRBV28 to TRBJ2-3; TCRdb designates TRBD1, a call that cannot be tested without DNA. This CDR3 has 16 amino acids. Germline V gene lookup returns CDR1 MDHEN and CDR2 SYDVKM. The CDR3 sequence: CASSSLTGLWTDTQYF.

The rearrangement joins TRBV5-1 to TRBJ2-5; the D call of TRBD1 rests on TCRdb alone, since no DNA is present to check it. Per the germline V gene, CDR1 is SGHRS and CDR2 is YFSETQ. CDR3 length: 14 residues. The CDR3 sequence is CASSLAGGIETQYF.

The chain couples TRBV7-9 to TRBJ1-2. Looked up from germline, CDR1 is SEHNR and CDR2 is FQNEAQ (reference sequence). CDR3 length equals 13 residues. The CDR3 loop is CASSLGYPYGYTF.

V usage is TRBV12-3 or TRBV12-4 and J usage is TRBJ2-1. The CDR3 has 14 residues. CDR3 sequence: CASSFAGPNNEQFF.

V gene TRBV7-2 combines with J gene TRBJ1-2. CDR1 is SGHTA and CDR2 is FQGNSA in the germline V gene. The CDR3 runs 14 residues. This chain's CDR3 is CASSEEGRGYGYTF. Filled out from reference TRBV7-2 and TRBJ1-2, the complete variable domain reads GAGVSQSPSNKVTEKGKDVELRCDPISGHTALYWYRQSLGQGLEFLIYFQGNSAPDKSGLPSDRFSAERTGGSVSTLTIQRTQQEDSAVYLCASSEEGRGYGYTFGSGTRLTVV.

The V call is TRBV29-1, the J call TRBJ2-3; there is no DNA to check the TCRdb D call of TRBD2. The CDR3 consists of 14 residues. Germline V CDR1 and CDR2: SQVTM, ANQGSEA. The CDR3 sequence is CSAKGRAPTDTQYF.

V gene TRBV27 combines with J gene TRBJ2-5; TCRdb picks TRBD2, but there is no DNA to check that call. The CDR3 covers 15 residues. Germline V gene sequence: CDR1 MNHEY, CDR2 SMNVEV (reference sequence). CDR3 protein: CASRPVAGVVKTQYF.

CDR3 in amino acids: CSFSPGLAGGEQFF. The V gene is TRBV29-1, the J gene TRBJ2-1; the D call of TRBD2 rests on TCRdb alone, since no DNA is present to check it. The CDR3 totals 14 residues. CDR1 and CDR2 from the germline V gene are SQVTM and ANQGSEA.

CDR3 region: CSAPTGLRTYEQYF. The V call is TRBV20-1, the J call TRBJ2-7; TCRdb's D call, TRBD1, is unchecked because there is no DNA. CDR1 and CDR2 from the germline V gene are DFQATT and SNEGSKA (reference sequence). This CDR3 spans 14 amino acids.

This chain links TRBV4-3 with TRBJ1-1; TCRdb lists TRBD1, though no DNA is available to test this call. The CDR3 is 17 amino acids. Germline V gives CDR1 LGHNA, CDR2 YSLEER. CDR3 sequence: CASSQGDRDRVGAEAFF.

The rearrangement links TRBV20-1 to TRBJ2-2; TCRdb reports TRBD1, a call that lacks DNA to check it against. CDR1 is DFQATT and CDR2 is SNEGSKA in the germline V gene (reference sequence). The CDR3 covers 15 residues. This CDR3 is CSARPRTANTGELFF.

CDR3 residues: CASSLFSSGYYEQYF. The chain employs TRBV27 and TRBJ2-7; no DNA is available, so the TRBD2 call from TCRdb remains unchecked. The length of the CDR3 is 15 residues. Germline CDR1 is MNHEY and CDR2 is SMNVEV (reference sequence).

V gene TRBV12-3 or TRBV12-4 combines with J gene TRBJ1-4. The CDR3 spans 14 residues. The CDR3 loop is CASSLMTANEKLFF.

The chain couples TRBV6-1 to TRBJ1-4. The germline V gene has CDR1 MNHNS and CDR2 SASEGT. CDR3 length: 16 residues. The CDR3 spells CASSMRVVATNEKLFF.

This chain uses TRBV20-1 with TRBJ2-3; there is no DNA to check the TCRdb D call of TRBD1. Germline V gene lookup returns CDR1 DFQATT and CDR2 SNEGSKA (reference sequence). There are 14 residues in the CDR3. CDR3 protein: CSAIGQGQIYTQYF.

J is TRBJ1-2 and V is TRBV29-1; the TCRdb D gene call, TRBD1, has no DNA to confirm it. Germline CDR1 and CDR2: SQVTM and ANQGSEA. This CDR3 region has 12 residues. CDR3 region: CSVRQSSYGYTF.